These 4 T cell receptor beta chains were all obtained from the same sample, sequenced in a study of blood T cell repertoires in COVID-19. The table came from immunoSEQ multiplex PCR; TCRdb's copy has only in-frame clones and leaves some out. The sample lists nearly 95,000 clones; 85% to 90% were seen once. Material: peripheral blood. The origin of the receptors is a human donor with active COVID-19. The donor label of this sample is uncertain.

The rearrangement joins TRBV19 to TRBJ2-5; D gene ambiguous. The V gene lost 5 bases and the J gene lost 2 bases, with 9 bases spanning the gap. The CDR3 has 13 residues. Per germline, CDR1 LNHDA and CDR2 SQIVND (reference sequence). The CDR3: CASSASIQETQYF. As DNA, the CDR3 is TGTGCCAGTAGTGCATCTATACAAGAGACCCAGTACTTC.

This sequence joins TRBV19 and TRBJ2-7; tentative D call: TRBD1 (6 bases). CDR1 and CDR2 from the germline V gene are LNHDA and SQIVND (reference sequence). The CDR3 runs 15 residues. V was trimmed by 5 bases and J by 3 bases, leaving 17 bases between them. CDR3 coding DNA: TGTGCCAGTAGTCCCCGGGACACCCGGGACTACGAGCAGTACTTC. This sequence encodes CASSPRDTRDYEQYF.

The chain uses TRBV5-1 and TRBJ2-1; 7 positions match TRBD2. The germline CDR1 and CDR2 sequences are SGHRS and YFSETQ. J was trimmed by 7 bases and V by 1 base; bases with no gene match: 8. This CDR3 region has 15 residues. The CDR3 sequence: CASSLQAGRVNEQFF. The DNA for the CDR3 is TGCGCCAGCAGCTTGCAAGCGGGGCGGGTAAATGAGCAGTTCTTC.

J is TRBJ1-2 and V is TRBV15; possibly TRBD1 for D (5 bases). Germline values: CDR1 LNHNV, CDR2 YYDKDF (reference sequence). V gave up 4 bases and J gave up 3 bases, with 18 bases separating them. The CDR3 has 16 amino acids. The CDR3 is CATSTPMGGVDYGYTF. DNA for the CDR3: TGTGCCACCAGCACACCCATGGGGGGAGTCGACTATGGCTACACCTTC.